This entry features one T cell receptor beta chain sequence. The antigen is not known. Using unique molecular identifiers, the investigators prepared the TCRbeta library. In TCRdb, the PCR reads were re-called with MiXCR into one record per CDR3 protein. This table holds a few hundred thousand distinct CDR3 sequences, approximately 30% found once. V shed 8 bases and J 8 bases; nucleotides not matched to a gene: 9. Germline V gives CDR1 MDHEN, CDR2 SYDVKM. The CDR3 has 14 residues. This entry belongs to a study of T-cell reconstitution after alpha-beta-depleted transplantation in children. Study results and caveats: At the one-year point after transplant, T-cell counts and TCRbeta diversity were found to come mostly from T cells that had been newly produced.

The receptor was isolated from a boy under two years old with Wiskott-Aldrich syndrome, due to receive a stem cell transplant. The specimen comprised PBMCs, sampled before TCRalphabeta/CD19-depleted stem cell transplant. This chain uses TRBV28 with TRBJ2-2, with 9 bases lining up with TRBD1. The CDR3 coding sequence is TGTGCCAGCGGCCGGGACAGGGTAGCTGGGGAGCTGTTTTTT. Its protein is CASGRDRVAGELFF.